This entry lists 14 T cell receptor beta chains sequenced from one sample in a study of T cell responses to AZD1222 COVID-19 vaccine. Measured with immunoSEQ multiplex PCR; TCRdb has only the in-frame clones, and not every one. The table lists approximately 120,000 clones, roughly 90% of them singletons. Sample: peripheral blood, taken on day 0 of AZD1222 vaccination. The origin of the receptors is an adult in good health.

This rearrangement joins TRBV5-1 to TRBJ2-7, with D possibly matching TRBD1 (5 bases). The CDR3 contains 14 residues. In germline, CDR1 is SGHRS, CDR2 YFSETQ. V was cut by 0 bases and J by 5 bases, with 12 bases left in between. CDR3 sequence reads: CASSLESGNNEQYF. DNA for the CDR3: TGCGCCAGCAGCTTGGAGTCAGGGAACAACGAGCAGTACTTC.

The chain employs TRBV20-1 and TRBJ2-7, with D perhaps matching TRBD1 (5 bases). Trimming cost V 3 bases and J 6 bases, with 9 bases left between them. Germline CDR1 is DFQATT and CDR2 is SNEGSKA (reference sequence). The length of the CDR3 is 11 residues. CDR3 in DNA: TGCAGTGCTAGTTTAGGGGTCGAGCAGTACTTC. Translated: CSASLGVEQYF.

This clone has just a few counts. This chain links TRBV3-1 (or the pseudogene TRBV3-2) with TRBJ1-1, with TRBD1 matching over 10 bases. J gave up 4 bases and V 4 bases, and 3 bases lay outside the gene matches. The CDR3 covers 14 residues. Germline V CDR1 and CDR2: LGHDT, YNNKEL (reference sequence). The CDR3, as DNA: TGTGCCAGCAGCCCTGGACAGGGGGTCACTGAAGCTTTCTTT. Translation gives CASSPGQGVTEAFF.

The chain couples TRBV5-5 to TRBJ1-1, with a possible D match to TRBD1 (6 bases). The germline V and J ends were trimmed by 4 bases and 3 bases, with 16 bases remaining between them. The germline V gene has CDR1 SGHKS and CDR2 YYEKEE (reference sequence). The CDR3 is 15 residues long. CDR3 amino acids: CASSRVVTGDTEAFF. CDR3 nucleotides: TGTGCCAGCAGCAGGGTGGTGACAGGTGACACTGAAGCTTTCTTT. Supplemented by reference TRBV5-5 and TRBJ1-1, the full variable domain reads DAGVTQSPTHLIKTRGQQVTLRCSPISGHKSVSWYQQVLGQGPQFIFQYYEKEERGRGNFPDRFSARQFPNYSSELNVNALLLGDSALYLCASSRVVTGDTEAFFGQGTRLTVV.

The rearrangement uses TRBV6-5 and TRBJ1-2; 9 bases align to TRBD1. The V segment lost 7 bases and the J segment 4 bases; nucleotides outside the gene matches: 7. The CDR3 extends over 14 amino acids. Per the germline V gene, CDR1 is MNHEY and CDR2 is SVGAGI. CDR3 sequence: CASKRQGDSYGYTF. The CDR3 bases are TGTGCCAGCAAAAGACAGGGGGATAGCTATGGCTACACCTTC.

As DNA, the CDR3 is TGTGCCAGCAGCGTAGGTCAGGGCACAGATACGCAGTATTTT. Its protein product is CASSVGQGTDTQYF. The chain couples TRBV9 to TRBJ2-3; no clear D gene. From germline, CDR1 is SGDLS and CDR2 YYNGEE. CDR3 length: 14 residues. Trimming stripped 0 bases from V and 1 base from J, with 6 bases between.

The J gene is TRBJ2-3, the V gene TRBV7-3; D remains unclear. The CDR3 spans 12 residues. V was clipped by 3 bases and J by 0 bases, with 1 base between them. CDR1 is SGHTA, CDR2 FQGTGA, per germline. In DNA, the CDR3 is TGTGCCAGCAGCTTGAGCACAGATACGCAGTATTTT. Translated: CASSLSTDTQYF.

This sequence joins TRBV19 and TRBJ1-5; TRBD1 aligns across 7 bases. CDR3 length: 16 amino acids. J lost 5 bases, V lost 8 bases, and 15 bases had no gene match. CDR1 LNHDA and CDR2 SQIVND come from the germline V gene (reference sequence). The CDR3 loop is CASRPLTPQGDQPQHF. CDR3 coding DNA: TGTGCCAGTCGGCCCCTCACCCCGCAGGGGGATCAGCCCCAGCATTTT.

This clone showed up just once. The rearrangement uses TRBV9 and TRBJ1-5, with a weak D call TRBD1 (6 bases). The germline V gene encodes CDR1 SGDLS and CDR2 YYNGEE. With 0 bases removed from V and 7 bases from J, the gap between germline ends came to 11 bases. This CDR3 comprises 14 residues. CDR3 loop: CASSVDGGPQPQHF. CDR3 sequence (DNA): TGTGCCAGCAGCGTAGACGGGGGGCCCCAGCCCCAGCATTTT. Supplemented by reference TRBV9 and TRBJ1-5, the full variable domain reads DSGVTQTPKHLITATGQRVTLRCSPRSGDLSVYWYQQSLDQGLQFLIQYYNGEERAKGNILERFSAQQFPDLHSELNLSSLELGDSALYFCASSVDGGPQPQHFGDGTRLSIL.

This chain uses TRBV5-1 with TRBJ1-3; 7 bases align to TRBD1. V was clipped by 2 bases and J by 4 bases; unmatched bases: 15. Germline V gene lookup returns CDR1 SGHRS and CDR2 YFSETQ. This CDR3 comprises 18 residues. CDR3 sequence (DNA): TGCGCCAGCAGCTTATTAGGACAGGCCACTGGGACAGGAAACACCATATATTTT. This encodes CASSLLGQATGTGNTIYF.

The chain employs TRBV27 and TRBJ1-2; D is unclear. The CDR3 runs to 13 residues. CDR1 and CDR2 from the germline V gene are MNHEY and SMNVEV (reference sequence). V lost 0 bases, J lost 7 bases, and 9 bases lay in between. The CDR3 region is CASSLSLGIGYTF. The DNA of the CDR3 is TGTGCCAGCAGTTTATCGCTGGGAATTGGCTACACCTTC.

This chain uses TRBV4-3 with TRBJ1-1, with D uncertain. Trimming removed 0 bases from V and 1 base from J, with 12 bases in between. CDR1 is LGHNA and CDR2 is YSLEER in the germline V gene. The CDR3 contains 16 residues. CDR3 in DNA: TGCGCCAGCAGCCAAGATTCGGGCCGCTGGAACACTGAAGCTTTCTTT. Its translation: CASSQDSGRWNTEAFF.

V is TRBV6-5 and J is TRBJ2-7; no clear D gene. The CDR3 runs to 14 residues. Germline assignment: CDR1 MNHEY and CDR2 SVGAGI. Deletions cut 0 bases from V and 2 bases from J, with 8 bases between. The CDR3 DNA is TGTGCCAGCAGTTACTCGAGAACTACCTACGAGCAGTACTTC. This sequence encodes CASSYSRTTYEQYF.

In its sample, this clone was seen a few times. The V gene is TRBV9, the J gene TRBJ1-2, with 7 bases lining up with TRBD1. CDR1 is SGDLS, CDR2 YYNGEE, per germline. The trim removed 0 bases at V and 8 bases at J, leaving 10 bases unmatched. The CDR3 is made up of 15 amino acids. The CDR3 sequence: CASSVGQGKLGGYTF. CDR3 nucleotides: TGTGCCAGCAGCGTAGGACAGGGAAAATTGGGAGGCTACACCTTC.